These 10 T cell receptor beta chains were all obtained from the same sample, sequenced in a study of identical twins. TCRdb re-called the 5' RACE reads through MiXCR, storing one row per CDR3 protein. The sample lists about 690,000 distinct CDR3 sequences; about 20% were seen once. The sample was also linked to a second study, of T cells expressing NK-cell markers.

The sequenced material came from PBMCs. The receptors originated from a young woman in good health.

The genes are TRBV12-3 or TRBV12-4 and TRBJ2-5; TRBD2 matches at 9 bases. CDR3 length: 16 amino acids. The trim removed 2 bases at V and 4 bases at J, leaving 8 bases unmatched. The CDR3 DNA reads as TGTGCCAGCAGTTTAATCGCGGGACTAGCCCCAGAGACCCAGTACTTC. Translation gives CASSLIAGLAPETQYF.

The chain has TRBV11-2 and TRBJ2-1; D may be TRBD2 (6 bases). In germline, CDR1 is SGHAT, CDR2 FQNNGV. This CDR3 comprises 16 residues. The V gene lost 5 bases and the J gene lost 8 bases, with 22 bases spanning the gap. CDR3 bases: TGTGCCAGCAGCGGAGCCCGGAGGGCCGCCCCCCATGAGCAGTTCTTC. This encodes CASSGARRAAPHEQFF.

CDR3 nucleotides: TGTGCCATCAGGACACTGGGACCTGGGAATGAGCAGTTCTTC. It translates to CAIRTLGPGNEQFF. The rearrangement joins TRBV10-3 to TRBJ2-1, with D perhaps given as TRBD1 or TRBD2 (5 bases each). Germline assignment: CDR1 ENHRY and CDR2 SYGVKD. CDR3 length equals 14 residues. Trimming took 6 bases from V and 7 from J, leaving 16 bases between them.

V is TRBV5-1 and J is TRBJ2-1; D not certain. Germline CDR1 SGHRS, CDR2 YFSETQ. There are 15 residues in the CDR3. V lost 5 bases and J 8 bases, leaving 20 bases between the germline ends. In nucleotides, the CDR3 is TGCGCCAGCAGTCATCAAGCCCCAGGTAACGATGAGCAGTTCTTC. It is translated as CASSHQAPGNDEQFF.

This clonotype was counted at least ten times. The CDR3 loop is CSAFDRDTAEETQYF. The CDR3 nucleotides are TGCAGTGCATTCGACCGGGACACGGCCGAAGAGACCCAGTACTTC. The rearrangement links TRBV20-1 to TRBJ2-5, with D perhaps TRBD1 (6 bases). Germline CDR1 DFQATT, CDR2 SNEGSKA (reference sequence). The CDR3 extends over 15 amino acids. V was clipped by 6 bases and J by 3 bases, with 20 bases between them.

The CDR3 sequence: CASSLVFQITMNTEAFF. DNA for the CDR3: TGTGCCAGCAGCTTAGTTTTCCAGATCACCATGAACACTGAAGCTTTCTTT. The chain recombines TRBV7-8 with TRBJ1-1; D call uncertain. The ends were cut back, 1 base at V and 0 bases at J, with 15 bases in the middle. The CDR3 totals 17 residues. Germline V gene sequence: CDR1 SGHVS, CDR2 FQNEAQ.

This clonotype was found a few times. This sequence joins TRBV29-1 and TRBJ2-2; a possible D gene is TRBD2 (5 bases). The germline V gene encodes CDR1 SQVTM and CDR2 ANQGSEA. Trimming shortened V by 6 bases and J by 0 bases, and 20 bases separated the two germline ends. This CDR3 contains 17 residues. CDR3 loop: CSVYDHGEISNTGELFF. CDR3 sequence (DNA): TGCAGCGTCTACGACCACGGGGAAATCTCGAACACCGGGGAGCTGTTTTTT.

The chain employs TRBV7-9 and TRBJ1-2; 7 bases match TRBD1. The V segment lost 4 bases and the J segment 2 bases; nucleotides outside the gene matches: 10. This CDR3 comprises 16 residues. Germline CDR1 is SEHNR and CDR2 is FQNEAQ (reference sequence). The DNA of the CDR3 is TGTGCCAGCAGCTACCGACAGGGAGAGGAGAACTATGGCTACACCTTC. It translates to CASSYRQGEENYGYTF. The full variable domain, with the rest looked up from reference TRBV7-9 and TRBJ1-2, is DTGVSQNPRHKITKRGQNVTFRCDPISEHNRLYWYRQTLGQGPEFLTYFQNEAQLEKSRLLSDRFSAERPKGSFSTLEIQRTEQGDSAMYLCASSYRQGEENYGYTFGSGTRLTVV.

There are a few counts of this clonotype. The chain carries TRBV5-5 and TRBJ2-7, with a possible D match to TRBD2 (5 bases). Germline CDR1 reads SGHKS; CDR2 reads YYEKEE (reference sequence). Trimming stripped 1 base from V and 3 bases from J, with 11 bases between. The CDR3 is 14 residues long. The CDR3 region is CASSLRGSGYEQYF. The CDR3 DNA reads as TGTGCCAGCAGCTTGCGTGGGAGCGGCTACGAGCAGTACTTC.

The CDR3 here is CASSPIPGLAGGFTDTQYF. The CDR3 nucleotides read TGCGCCAGCAGCCCTATACCGGGACTAGCGGGGGGTTTCACAGATACGCAGTATTTT. The chain joins TRBV4-1 to TRBJ2-3; 15 positions match TRBD2. V shed 4 bases, J shed 2 bases, and the junction held 10 bases outside the gene matches. Germline CDR1 reads MGHRA; CDR2 reads YSYEKL. This CDR3 contains 19 residues.